This T cell receptor beta chain was sequenced in a study of T cells after yellow fever vaccination. TCRdb ran MiXCR on the 5' RACE reads and lists one entry per CDR3 protein. Of fewer than 85,000 distinct CDR3 sequences detected, roughly 8% appear once; the ten largest clones hold roughly two fifths. V was cut by 1 base and J by 8 bases, with 12 bases left in between. The V gene's germline CDR1 is SGHNT and CDR2 YENEEA. There are 14 residues in the CDR3. The TCR was taken from a young man who received the YFV17D yellow fever vaccine. This rearrangement joins TRBV11-3 to TRBJ2-1, with D perhaps being TRBD1 or TRBD2 (6 bases each). The specimen was CD8+ T cells sorted from PBMCs, collected on the day of the yellow fever booster vaccination. The CDR3 DNA sequence: TGTGCCAGCAGCTTAGGAAGGGGGGTCGATGAGCAGTTCTTC. It translates to CASSLGRGVDEQFF.